This TCR beta chain was found in a study of T cells in Graves' hyperthyroidism and ophthalmopathy (dated by TCRdb to 2018 to 2020). Describing the broader study: To identify distinguishing TCR V-J signatures, a discovery cohort of about 100 patients was used, comprising 43 with Graves' ophthalmopathy and 57 with stable Graves' hyperthyroidism. Prospective prediction of ophthalmopathy was tested in an independent validation cohort of 18 to 20 hyperthyroidism patients and around 16 patients who later progressed to ophthalmopathy. The 90 to 100 discovery patients were randomly divided into training and test sets at a 7:3 ratio. The study also compared thyroid tissue and blood T-cell repertoires from a handful of Graves' hyperthyroidism patients. After blood sampling, hyperthyroidism patients were treated with methimazole at a starting dose of 30 mg daily, and ophthalmopathy patients were treated with high-dose intravenous methylprednisolone. The paper reports TCR Vbeta CDR3 sequencing of more than 120 peripheral blood samples: around 45 ophthalmopathy, under 80 hyperthyroidism and 17 progressor patients.

The investigation overall reported the following: In validation, the model predicted progression to ophthalmopathy a median of about 6.5 months before onset, with 65% to 71% sensitivity and roughly 73% specificity. No statistical method was used to set the sample size in advance, and investigators knew the group allocation. A 13 V-J signature model separated ophthalmopathy from stable hyperthyroidism, with nearly 90% sensitivity and roughly 84% specificity in cross-validation and 80%/75% in testing. Most expanded thyroid clonotypes (frequency above 0.001) were also found in blood, which suggests that blood repertoires may mirror thyroid immune responses.

TCR beta CDR3 regions were amplified from RNA transcripts. The first round of RT-PCR for the TCR CDR3 was performed with the HTBI primer set and the Qiagen OneStep RT-PCR kit. Libraries were constructed in a second round of multiplex PCR, after which size selection and purification were carried out. Sequencing of the libraries was done on an Illumina HiSeq2000 using paired-end 100 bp reads. Concerning the study's data processing: SOAPnuke was used to process the raw data, throwing out any read that contained adapters or uncalled bases, had a mean Phred below 15, or lacked an exact constant-primer or identifier match. COPE v1.2.5 was used to merge the high-quality paired reads, and each unique nucleotide sequence was defined as a clonotype. MiTCR v1.1 was used to align clonotypes to the IMGT TRBV, TRBD and TRBJ reference segments. The analysis was restricted to V-J combinations with a frequency above 0.0001, which together covered just over 98% of the repertoires. A TCS score was defined as the ratio between F50 (clonal expansion) and ExV (chaos), using BLOSUM62-based TCRdist between CDR3 peptides within each V-J. Welch's t-statistics and random forest reduced fewer than 600 V-J features to fewer than 15, which were used in a naive Bayes classifier (R e1071). Through fastp at Q25 and MiXCR, TCRdb rebuilt clones from the public reads, retaining in-frame beta chains. Every distinct CDR3 protein forms one entry, paired with its most common genes and DNA. Here the V and J calls rest on TCRdb's processing, not on the authors' analysis. Across this sample there are about 540,000 distinct CDR3 sequences, with approximately 44% seen only once. Jointly, the top ten make up just under 8.5% of the sample.

This clonotype was seen only once. It lacks a known antigen. Base quality data are lacking; no much larger clone is found one base away. One read alone lends weak support. Stable Graves' hyperthyroidism was defined as no progression to ophthalmopathy during 18 months of follow-up. Hyperthyroidism patients were newly diagnosed, with disease duration under 2 months, and aged 18 to 65 years. Any patient with an uncontrolled infection, another autoimmune disease, pregnancy or lactation was excluded. Clinical symptoms, serum thyroxine and TRAb, thyroid ultrasound, and orbital computed tomography formed the basis for the diagnoses. Total RNA was extracted using Trizol reagent, and RNA quality was assessed on an Agilent 2100 Bioanalyzer. The sample taken for sequencing was peripheral blood or thyroid tissue (not recorded which). The sequence derives from a woman aged 18 to 35 with Graves' hyperthyroidism. Donor details come from another sample of the same person, matched by shared clones.

This receptor has the CDR3 CSLDRGYDSNQPQHF. The nucleotides are TGCAGCTTGGACAGGGGCTATGATAGCAATCAGCCCCAGCATTTT. The V and J genes are TRBV29-1 and TRBJ1-5, and 9 junctional nucleotides match TRBD1. The CDR3 covers 15 residues, taking in both the cysteine and the phenylalanine. The retained sequence is limited to the CDR3, 45 bases, with the frame set at the first base. V and J are trimmed by 8 bases and 0 bases, and the gene matches miss 8 bases of the junction. From the germline V gene, CDR1 is SQVTM and CDR2 is ANQGSEA. Reference TRBV29-1 and TRBJ1-5 proteins supply the regions before and after the CDR3; the full variable domain is: SAVISQKPSRDICQRGTSLTIQCQVDSQVTMMFWYRQQPGQSLTLIATANQGSEATYESGFVIDKFPISRPNLTFSTLTVSNMSPEDSSIYLCSLDRGYDSNQPQHFGDGTRLSIL.